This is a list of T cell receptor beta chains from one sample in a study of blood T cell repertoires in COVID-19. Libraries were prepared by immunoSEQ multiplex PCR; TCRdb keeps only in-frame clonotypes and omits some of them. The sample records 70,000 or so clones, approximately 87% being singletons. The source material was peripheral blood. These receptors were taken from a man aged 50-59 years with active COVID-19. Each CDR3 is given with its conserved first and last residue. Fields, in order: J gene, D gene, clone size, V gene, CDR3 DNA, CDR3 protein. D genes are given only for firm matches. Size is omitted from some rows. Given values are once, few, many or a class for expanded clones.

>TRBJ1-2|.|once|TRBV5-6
TGTGCCAGCAGCTTACAAGGGGGTGGGAACTATGGCTACACCTTC
CASSLQGGGNYGYTF
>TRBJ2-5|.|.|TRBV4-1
TGCGCCAGCAGCCAAGCTGTGGGCAGGGTCGGTGAGACCCAGTACTTC
CASSQAVGRVGETQYF
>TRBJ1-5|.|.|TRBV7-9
TGTGCCAGCAGCTGGGCGGGAAGCAATCAGCCCCAGCATTTT
CASSWAGSNQPQHF
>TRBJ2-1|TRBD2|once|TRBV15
TGTGCCACCAGCAGAGTAACGACTAGCGGATACAATGAGCAGTTCTTC
CATSRVTTSGYNEQFF
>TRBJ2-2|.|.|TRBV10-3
TGTGCCATCAGTGGAAGGCAGGGCGGTGCCGCCGGGGAGCTGTTTTTT
CAISGRQGGAAGELFF
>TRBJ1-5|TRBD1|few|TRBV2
TGTGCCAGCACGGGACAGTCAGGTGATCCCCAGCATTTT
CASTGQSGDPQHF
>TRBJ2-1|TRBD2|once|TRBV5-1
TGCGCCAGCAGCTTAGCGGGGGGCAATGAGCAGTTCTTC
CASSLAGGNEQFF
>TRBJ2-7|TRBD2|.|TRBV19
TGTGCCAGTAGTGTAGGACTAGCGGTAGCCTACGAGCAGTACTTC
CASSVGLAVAYEQYF
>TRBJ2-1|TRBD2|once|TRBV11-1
TGTGCCAGCAGCTTGCCTAGCGGGAGTAATGAGCAGTTCTTC
CASSLPSGSNEQFF
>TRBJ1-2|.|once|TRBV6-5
TGTGCCAGCAGCCGACCCCCGGGGAAGGAATATGGCTACACCTTC
CASSRPPGKEYGYTF
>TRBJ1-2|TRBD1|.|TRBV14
TGTGCCAGCAGCCAGGGGACAGGATCGGTTGGCTACACCTTC
CASSQGTGSVGYTF
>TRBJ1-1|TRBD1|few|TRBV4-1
TGCGCCAGCAGCCAGGGACAGTTGAACACTGAAGCTTTCTTT
CASSQGQLNTEAFF
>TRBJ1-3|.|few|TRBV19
TGTGCCAGTAGTATGGGACAATGGGCCTTCTCTGGAAACACCATATATTTT
CASSMGQWAFSGNTIYF
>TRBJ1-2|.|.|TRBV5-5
TGTGCCAGCAGCTCCGACAGCTACTATGGCTACACCTTC
CASSSDSYYGYTF
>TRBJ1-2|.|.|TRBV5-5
TGTGCCAGCAGCTCGCGGACAGCATATGGCTACACCTTC
CASSSRTAYGYTF
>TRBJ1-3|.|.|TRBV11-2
TGTGCCTGCGAGTTATCTGGAAACACCATATATTTT
CACELSGNTIYF
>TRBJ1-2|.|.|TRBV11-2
TGTGCCAGCAGCTTAGACAGGGGAAGTGATGGCTACACCTTC
CASSLDRGSDGYTF
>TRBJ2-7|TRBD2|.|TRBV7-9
TGTGCCAGCAGATCGACTAGCGGGAATTACGAGCAGTACTTC
CASRSTSGNYEQYF
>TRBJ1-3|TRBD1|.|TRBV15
TGTGCCACCAGCAGAGGGGGACAGTCAAAAAACACCATATATTTT
CATSRGGQSKNTIYF
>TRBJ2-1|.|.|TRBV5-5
TGTGCCAGCAGCGCCAGAGTGGGGGCCAATGAGCAGTTCTTC
CASSARVGANEQFF
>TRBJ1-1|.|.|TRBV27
TGTGCCAGCAGTTTGGGCAGGGTGAAAACTGAAGCTTTCTTT
CASSLGRVKTEAFF
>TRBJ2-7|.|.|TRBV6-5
TGTGCCAGCAGTTACAGCACTAGCTCCTACGAGCAGTACTTC
CASSYSTSSYEQYF
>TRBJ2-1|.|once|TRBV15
TGTGCCACCAGCCCAATCGCCCGGGGAGCTCCGATTTTGAATGAGCAGTTCTTC
CATSPIARGAPILNEQFF
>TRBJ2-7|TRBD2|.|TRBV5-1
TGCGCCAGCAGCTTAGGACTAGCGGGCGAGCAGTACTTC
CASSLGLAGEQYF
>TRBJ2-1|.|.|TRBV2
TGTGCCAGCAGTGAACTTCGTGATGAGCAGTTCTTC
CASSELRDEQFF
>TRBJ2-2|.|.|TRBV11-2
TGTGCCAGCAGCCGCCTTGGTAGTTCCCCGAACACCGGGGAGCTGTTTTTT
CASSRLGSSPNTGELFF
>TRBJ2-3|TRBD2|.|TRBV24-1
TGTGCCACCAGTGAAACGGGAGGACTAGCCGCAGATACGCAGTATTTT
CATSETGGLAADTQYF
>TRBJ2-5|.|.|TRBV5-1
TGCGCCAGCAGCTTGGGGTGGTATCGAACTCAACAAGAGACCCAGTACTTC
CASSLGWYRTQQETQYF
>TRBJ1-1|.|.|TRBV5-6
TGTGCCAGCAGCTTGGCGCGGGAAGTGAACACTGAAGCTTTCTTT
CASSLAREVNTEAFF
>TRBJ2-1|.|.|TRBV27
TGTGCCAGCAGTCCAGCCTGGGGGCCCTACAATGAGCAGTTCTTC
CASSPAWGPYNEQFF
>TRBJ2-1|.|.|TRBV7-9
TGTGCCAGCAGCCCCGGGACTTCCCTCAATGAGCAGTTCTTC
CASSPGTSLNEQFF
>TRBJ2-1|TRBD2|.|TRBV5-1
TGCGCCAGCAGCTTGACGAGACTAGCGGACTCCAACGAGCAGTTCTTC
CASSLTRLADSNEQFF
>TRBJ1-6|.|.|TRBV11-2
TGTGCCAGCAGCTTTTCCGTATACGGTTCACCCCTCCACTTT
CASSFSVYGSPLHF
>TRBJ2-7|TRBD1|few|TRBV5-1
TGCGCCAGCAGCTTGGTCTCGGGGACAGGGGGGGACGAGCAGTACTTC
CASSLVSGTGGDEQYF
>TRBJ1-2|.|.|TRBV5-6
TGTGCCAGCAAGTTCAGGGGTGGCTACACCTTC
CASKFRGGYTF
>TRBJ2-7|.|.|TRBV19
TGTGCCAGTAGTATTGGATGGAGTGAACAAACACCCCACTACGAGCAGTACTTC
CASSIGWSEQTPHYEQYF
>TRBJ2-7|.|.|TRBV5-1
TGCGCCAGCAGCTTGGAGGTGAGGGCGGACGAGCAGTACTTC
CASSLEVRADEQYF
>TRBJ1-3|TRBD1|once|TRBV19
TGTGCCAGTACTTACCGGGACAGGGCCCGTTTGGAAGGAAACACCATATATTTT
CASTYRDRARLEGNTIYF
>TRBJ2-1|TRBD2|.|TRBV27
TGTGCCAGCAGTCGGACTAGCGGTTTATTCTCCTACAATGAGCAGTTCTTC
CASSRTSGLFSYNEQFF
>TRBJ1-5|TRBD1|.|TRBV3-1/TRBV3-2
TGTGCCAGCAGCCGTTCCGGGACAGGGGGCAATCAGCCCCAGCATTTT
CASSRSGTGGNQPQHF
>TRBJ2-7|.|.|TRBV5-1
TGCGCCAGCAGCCGTGACAGAAAGAGCACCTACGAGCAGTACTTC
CASSRDRKSTYEQYF
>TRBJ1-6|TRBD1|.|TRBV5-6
TGTGCCAGCAGCGGCGGACAGGGGAATTCACCCCTCCACTTT
CASSGGQGNSPLHF
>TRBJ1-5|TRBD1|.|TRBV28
TGTGCCAGCACCCGGACAGGGGGCTTGTCCTATAGCAATCAGCCCCAGCATTTT
CASTRTGGLSYSNQPQHF
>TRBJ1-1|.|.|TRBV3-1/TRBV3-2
TGTGCCAGCAGCCAAGATGGGGGGAAGGTGGCTGAAGCTTTCTTT
CASSQDGGKVAEAFF
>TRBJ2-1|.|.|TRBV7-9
TGTGCCAGCAGCTTAGCGCTGAGGCGGGGATTGGGTGAGCAGTTCTTC
CASSLALRRGLGEQFF
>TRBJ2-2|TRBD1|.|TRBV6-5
TGTGCCAGCAGGCGACAGGGTACCGGGGAGCTGTTTTTT
CASRRQGTGELFF
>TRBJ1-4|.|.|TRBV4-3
TGCGCCAGCAGCCAAGCCCAACAGTTTATCGAGGAAAAACTGTTTTTT
CASSQAQQFIEEKLFF
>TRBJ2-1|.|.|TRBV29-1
TGCAGCGTTCGGGGAGGTCCAGTGAGCTCCTACAATGAGCAGTTCTTC
CSVRGGPVSSYNEQFF
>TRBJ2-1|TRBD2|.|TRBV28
TGTGCCAGCATTCTGACTAGCGGTTACAATGAGCAGTTCTTC
CASILTSGYNEQFF
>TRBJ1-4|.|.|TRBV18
TGTGCCAGCTCACCCCGGGATGCTGGCGCAACTAATGAAAAACTGTTTTTT
CASSPRDAGATNEKLFF